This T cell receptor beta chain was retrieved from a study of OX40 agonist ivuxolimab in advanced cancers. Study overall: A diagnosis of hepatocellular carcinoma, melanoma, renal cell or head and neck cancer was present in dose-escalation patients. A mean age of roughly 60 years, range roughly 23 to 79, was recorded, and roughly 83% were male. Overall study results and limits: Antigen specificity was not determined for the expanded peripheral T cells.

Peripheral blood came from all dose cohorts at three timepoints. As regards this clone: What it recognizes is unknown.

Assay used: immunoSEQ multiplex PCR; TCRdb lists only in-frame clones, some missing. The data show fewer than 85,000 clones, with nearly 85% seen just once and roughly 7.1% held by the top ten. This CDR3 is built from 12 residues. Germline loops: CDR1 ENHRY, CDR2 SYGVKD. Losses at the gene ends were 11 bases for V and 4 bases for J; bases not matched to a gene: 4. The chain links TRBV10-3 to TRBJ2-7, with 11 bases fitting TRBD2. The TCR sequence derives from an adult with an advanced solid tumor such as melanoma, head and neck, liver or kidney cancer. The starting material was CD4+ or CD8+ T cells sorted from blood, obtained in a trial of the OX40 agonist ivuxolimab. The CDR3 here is CAVLAGGYEQYF. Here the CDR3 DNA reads TGTGCCGTCCTAGCGGGGGGTTACGAGCAGTACTTC.